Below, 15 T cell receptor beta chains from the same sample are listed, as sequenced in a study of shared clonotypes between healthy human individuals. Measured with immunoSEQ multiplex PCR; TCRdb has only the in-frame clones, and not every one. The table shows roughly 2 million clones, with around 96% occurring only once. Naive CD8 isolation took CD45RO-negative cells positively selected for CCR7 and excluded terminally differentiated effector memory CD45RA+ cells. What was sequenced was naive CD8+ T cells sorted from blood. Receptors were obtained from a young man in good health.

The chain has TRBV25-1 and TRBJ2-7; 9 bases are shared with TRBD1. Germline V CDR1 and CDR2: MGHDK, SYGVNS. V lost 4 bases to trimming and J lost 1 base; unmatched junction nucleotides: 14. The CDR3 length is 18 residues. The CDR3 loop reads CASSGGEMDRGNSYEQYF. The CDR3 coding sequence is TGTGCCAGCAGTGGGGGGGAGATGGACAGGGGAAATTCCTACGAGCAGTACTTC.

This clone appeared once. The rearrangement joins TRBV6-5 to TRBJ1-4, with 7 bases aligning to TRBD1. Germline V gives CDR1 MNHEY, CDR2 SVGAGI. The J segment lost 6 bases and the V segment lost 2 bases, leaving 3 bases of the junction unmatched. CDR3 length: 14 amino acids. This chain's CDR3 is CASSYGTGDEKLFF. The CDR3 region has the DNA TGTGCCAGCAGTTACGGCACAGGGGATGAAAAACTGTTTTTT.

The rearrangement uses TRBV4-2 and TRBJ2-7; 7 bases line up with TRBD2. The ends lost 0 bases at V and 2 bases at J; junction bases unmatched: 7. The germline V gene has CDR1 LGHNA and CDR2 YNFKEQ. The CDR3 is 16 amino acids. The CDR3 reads CASSQDPAGETYEQYF. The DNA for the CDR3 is TGTGCCAGCAGCCAAGACCCTGCGGGAGAAACCTACGAGCAGTACTTC.

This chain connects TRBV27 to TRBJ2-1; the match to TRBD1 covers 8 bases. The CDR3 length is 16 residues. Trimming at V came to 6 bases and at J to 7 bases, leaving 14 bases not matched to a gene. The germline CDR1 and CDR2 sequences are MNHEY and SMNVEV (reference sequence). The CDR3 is CASSLYRGLESNEQFF. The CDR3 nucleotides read TGTGCCAGCAGCCTGTACAGGGGGTTGGAGTCGAATGAGCAGTTCTTC.

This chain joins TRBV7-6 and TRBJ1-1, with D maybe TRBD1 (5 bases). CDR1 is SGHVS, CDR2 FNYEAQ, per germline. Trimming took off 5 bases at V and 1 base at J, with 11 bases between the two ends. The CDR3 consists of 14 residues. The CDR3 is CASSPNGQNTEAFF. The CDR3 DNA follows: TGTGCCAGCAGCCCCAATGGACAGAACACTGAAGCTTTCTTT.

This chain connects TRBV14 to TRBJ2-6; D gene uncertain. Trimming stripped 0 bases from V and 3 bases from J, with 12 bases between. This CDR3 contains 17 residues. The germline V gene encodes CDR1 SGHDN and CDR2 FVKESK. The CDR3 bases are TGTGCCAGCAGCCAAGATTTTATAATCAGTGGGGCCAACGTCCTGACTTTC. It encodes CASSQDFIISGANVLTF.

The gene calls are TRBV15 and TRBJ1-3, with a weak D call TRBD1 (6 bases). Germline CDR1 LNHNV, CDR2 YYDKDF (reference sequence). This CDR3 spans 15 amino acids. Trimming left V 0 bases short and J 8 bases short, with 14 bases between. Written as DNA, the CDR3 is TGTGCCACCAGCAGAGACGAGGGGGTTGGGGACACCATATATTTT. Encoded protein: CATSRDEGVGDTIYF.

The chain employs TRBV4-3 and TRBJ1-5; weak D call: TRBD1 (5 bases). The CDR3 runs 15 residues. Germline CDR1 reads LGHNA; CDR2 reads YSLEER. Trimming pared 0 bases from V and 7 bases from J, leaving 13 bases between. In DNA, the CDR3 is TGCGCCAGCAGCCAAGATCGGGGGGTCGGGCAGCCCCAGCATTTT. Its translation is CASSQDRGVGQPQHF.

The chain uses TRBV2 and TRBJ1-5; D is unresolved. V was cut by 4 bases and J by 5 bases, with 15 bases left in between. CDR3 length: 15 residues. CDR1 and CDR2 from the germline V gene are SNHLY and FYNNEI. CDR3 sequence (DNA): TGTGCCAGCAGTGGACCTGACCCTGGGGATCAGCCCCAGCATTTT. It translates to CASSGPDPGDQPQHF.

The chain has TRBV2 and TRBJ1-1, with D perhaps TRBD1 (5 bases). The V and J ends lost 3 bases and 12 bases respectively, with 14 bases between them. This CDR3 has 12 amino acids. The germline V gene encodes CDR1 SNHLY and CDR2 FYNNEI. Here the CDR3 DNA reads TGTGCCAGCAGTGATGAGGTAGGGGAAACTTTCTTT. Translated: CASSDEVGETFF.

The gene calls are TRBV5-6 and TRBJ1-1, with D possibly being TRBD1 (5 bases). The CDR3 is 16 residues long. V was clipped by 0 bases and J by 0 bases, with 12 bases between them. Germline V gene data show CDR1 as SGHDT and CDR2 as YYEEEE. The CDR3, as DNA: TGTGCCAGCAGCTTGGCCCAGGGCTCCATGAACACTGAAGCTTTCTTT. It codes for CASSLAQGSMNTEAFF.

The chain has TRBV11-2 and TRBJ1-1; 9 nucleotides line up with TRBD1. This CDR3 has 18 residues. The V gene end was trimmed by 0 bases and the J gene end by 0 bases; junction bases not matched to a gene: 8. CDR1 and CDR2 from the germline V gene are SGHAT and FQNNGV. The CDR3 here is CASSLDGDREGLNTEAFF. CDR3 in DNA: TGTGCCAGCAGCTTAGATGGGGACAGGGAGGGATTGAACACTGAAGCTTTCTTT.

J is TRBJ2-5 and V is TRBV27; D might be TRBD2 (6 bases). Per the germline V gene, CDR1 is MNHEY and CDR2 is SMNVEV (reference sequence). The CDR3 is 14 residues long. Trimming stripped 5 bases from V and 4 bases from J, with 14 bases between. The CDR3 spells CASSPGAGLETQYF. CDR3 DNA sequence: TGTGCCAGCAGTCCTGGTGCGGGACTAGAGACCCAGTACTTC.

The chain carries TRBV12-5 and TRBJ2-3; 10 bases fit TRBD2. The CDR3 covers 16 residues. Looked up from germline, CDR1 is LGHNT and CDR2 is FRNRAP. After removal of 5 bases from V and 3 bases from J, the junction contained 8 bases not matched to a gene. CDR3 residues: CASGATSGLGTDTQYF. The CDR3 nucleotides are TGTGCTAGTGGTGCGACTAGCGGGCTAGGGACAGATACGCAGTATTTT.

The CDR3 coding sequence is TGTGCCAGCAGCTCCCAAAATGAGCAGTTCTTC. It codes for CASSSQNEQFF. The chain carries TRBV11-2 and TRBJ2-1; D not resolved. Germline CDR1 SGHAT, CDR2 FQNNGV. V lost 4 bases and J lost 7, with 5 bases in between. The CDR3 contains 11 residues. The full variable domain, completed using reference TRBV11-2 and TRBJ2-1, is EAGVAQSPRYKIIEKRQSVAFWCNPISGHATLYWYQQILGQGPKLLIQFQNNGVVDDSQLPKDRFSAERLKGVDSTLKIQPAKLEDSAVYLCASSSQNEQFFGPGTRLTVL.